This T cell receptor beta chain was obtained from a study of blood T cell repertoires in COVID-19 (dated by TCRdb to 2018 to 2020). Regarding the complete study: Samples covering the acute and convalescent phases of COVID-19 were provided by collaborators in the United States, Italy and Spain. The material from the prospective study consisted of cDNA or gDNA derived from T cells, B-cell-depleted T cells, or PBMCs. Subjects who had been exposed to COVID-19, were actively infected with it, or had recovered from it provided the deeply sampled blood TCRbeta repertoires that made up the dataset. The repertoires were made available in a free public database intended to serve as a resource for research on the immune response to SARS-CoV-2. Samples came from the ongoing ImmuneRACE study (first 160 participants) plus 1,254 subjects from 6 global collaborators. Nearly every sample came with metadata listing a de-identified subject ID, COVID-19 status, age in years and sex. Where available, HLA class I and class II types were taken from metadata supplied by the sample provider and were not determined by assay-based typing. Beyond this particular receptor, the publication reports: The quantity of clinical and demographic metadata differed by source and by participant and was supplied without curation.

CDR1 LGHNT and CDR2 FRNRAP were looked up in the germline V gene. Relative to germline, V is 6 bases shorter and J is 0 bases shorter, with 14 bases between their ends. The CDR3 covers 15 residues, taking in both the cysteine and the phenylalanine. Left in the record is the CDR3 DNA by itself, 45 bases read in frame from the first base. In the prospective study, participants were roughly 18 to 100 years old, resided in about two dozen geographic areas of the United States, and were enrolled through a virtual design. In the prospective study, participants were assigned to cohorts based on the clinical history participants reported in a screening survey and a study questionnaire. For ImmuneRACE Cohort 3, a participant was defined as recovered based on two consecutive negative NP/OP PCR tests, clearance by a healthcare professional, or resolution of symptoms. Mobile phlebotomists in the prospective study collected whole blood, serum and a nasopharyngeal or oropharyngeal swab from every participant. Participants in the prospective study had the option to provide additional blood draws and questionnaires over an approximately 2-month period. Blood samples from the prospective study were shipped frozen or at room temperature prior to DNA extraction.

The immunoSEQ Assay, a bias-controlled multiplex PCR, was used to amplify TCRbeta CDR3 regions from genomic DNA. In the source study's methods: The number of nucleated cells in each sample was estimated from the amplification of reference gene primers within the assay. To quantify the absolute abundance of each unique TCRbeta CDR3 rearrangement, sequence reads were collapsed and filtered. Productive Simpson clonality was computed per sample as the square root of Simpson's diversity index over productive rearrangements. TCRdb carries this immuneACCESS record with in-frame sequences only. Its versions omit some clonotypes, under half of them owing to an unresolved V gene in the studies checked, with the rest unexplained. The DNA was the basis for D and trimming; V, J and clone size are from that table. This sample comprises a few hundred thousand clones, approximately 75% of them detected only once. The ten biggest clones cover about 9% of the sample.

About this clone itself: This receptor's antigen is unknown. Base-call qualities are not available, and no considerably larger clone is one nucleotide away.

Recombination connected TRBV12-5 to TRBJ1-1, with TRBD1 as a weak D call on 6 bases. The TCR comes from a man aged 40-55 years who had recovered from COVID-19. The specimen sequenced was PBMCs or T cells enriched from blood (not recorded which). The nucleotide sequence reads TGTGCTAGTGGCATAGGACAGTCAATGAACACTGAAGCTTTCTTT. Protein translation: CASGIGQSMNTEAFF.